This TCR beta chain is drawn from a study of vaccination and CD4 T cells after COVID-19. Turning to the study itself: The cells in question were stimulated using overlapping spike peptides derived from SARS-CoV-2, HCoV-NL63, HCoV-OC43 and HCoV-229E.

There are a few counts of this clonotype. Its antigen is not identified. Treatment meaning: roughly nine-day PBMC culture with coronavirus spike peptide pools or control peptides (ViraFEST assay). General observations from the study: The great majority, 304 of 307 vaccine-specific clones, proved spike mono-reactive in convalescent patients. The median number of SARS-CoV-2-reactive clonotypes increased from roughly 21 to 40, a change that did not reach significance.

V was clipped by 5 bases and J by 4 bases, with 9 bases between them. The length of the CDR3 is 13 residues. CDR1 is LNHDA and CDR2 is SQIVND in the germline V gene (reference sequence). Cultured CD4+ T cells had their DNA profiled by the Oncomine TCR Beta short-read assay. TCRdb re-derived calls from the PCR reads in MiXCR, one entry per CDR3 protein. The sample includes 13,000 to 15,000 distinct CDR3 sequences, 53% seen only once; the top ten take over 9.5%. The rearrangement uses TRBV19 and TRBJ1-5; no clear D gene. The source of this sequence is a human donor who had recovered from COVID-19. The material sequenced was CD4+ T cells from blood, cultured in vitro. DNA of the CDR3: TGTGCCAGTAGTCGACTGATAAATCAGCCCCAGCATTTT. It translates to CASSRLINQPQHF.